The clone carrying this T cell receptor beta chain occurred once. This CDR3 comprises 16 residues. The V and J ends lost 6 bases and 6 bases, in that order; junction bases with no gene match: 12. Per germline, CDR1 MNHNS and CDR2 SASEGT. This record belongs to a study of T cells after yellow fever vaccination. TCRdb re-derived calls from the 5' RACE reads in MiXCR, one entry per CDR3 protein. The repertoire includes more than 350,000 distinct CDR3 sequences, around 10% of them detected once, and roughly 18% sits in the top ten. This chain uses TRBV6-1 with TRBJ2-2; TRBD1 agrees at 8 bases. This sequence originates from a man younger than 30 who received the YFV17D yellow fever vaccine. The input for sequencing was PBMCs, taken on the day of the first yellow fever vaccination. CDR3 residues: CASRIDQGAGAGELFF. CDR3 DNA: TGTGCCAGCAGGATAGACCAGGGGGCAGGGGCCGGGGAGCTGTTTTTT.